This passage covers 10 T cell receptor beta chains from one sample sequenced in a study of blood T cell repertoires in COVID-19. Data came from immunoSEQ multiplex PCR; TCRdb stores just in-frame clones and leaves some out. The table lists a few hundred thousand clones, around four fifths of them singletons, with about 4.9% in the top ten. Material: PBMCs or T cells enriched from blood (not recorded which). These receptors originate from a woman in her 50s who had recovered from COVID-19.

The chain combines TRBV7-9 with TRBJ1-1, with D possibly TRBD1 on 6 matching bases. CDR1 SEHNR and CDR2 FQNEAQ come from the germline V gene (reference sequence). V lost 5 bases, J lost 3 bases, and 16 bases lay in between. This CDR3 spans 15 amino acids. The CDR3 is CASSRETGSDTEAFF. DNA of the CDR3: TGTGCCAGCAGCCGTGAAACAGGGTCGGACACTGAAGCTTTCTTT.

This clone was recorded once. The DNA of the CDR3 is TGTGCCAGCTCTCAGGAGGGGCAGCCGACCGGCTACACCTTC. Amino acid sequence: CASSQEGQPTGYTF. The chain uses TRBV27 and TRBJ1-2; D is possibly TRBD1 (5 bases). The V gene's germline CDR1 is MNHEY and CDR2 SMNVEV (reference sequence). There are 14 residues in the CDR3. The V end was cut by 8 bases, the J end by 8 bases, with 21 bases between.

The chain combines TRBV7-8 with TRBJ2-6; TRBD1 might be the D (5 bases). Trimming took 4 bases from V and 0 from J, leaving 10 bases between them. This CDR3 comprises 16 residues. In germline, CDR1 is SGHVS, CDR2 FQNEAQ. The CDR3 DNA reads as TGTGCCAGCAGCTCTGACAGTAGCTCTGGGGCCAACGTCCTGACTTTC. Translating it yields CASSSDSSSGANVLTF.

V usage is TRBV29-1 and J usage is TRBJ2-5; TRBD2 might be the D (6 bases). The germline gives CDR1 SQVTM, CDR2 ANQGSEA. The V and J ends lost 7 bases and 5 bases respectively, with 17 bases between them. CDR3 length equals 13 residues. CDR3 coding DNA: TGCAGCGCCCACCCGGGGGTCTCGGAGACCCAGTACTTC. It yields the protein CSAHPGVSETQYF.

The rearrangement links TRBV7-2 to TRBJ2-1, with D uncertain. CDR1 and CDR2 from the germline V gene are SGHTA and FQGNSA. Trimming cost V 2 bases and J 6 bases, with 11 bases left between them. The CDR3 spans 14 residues. The CDR3 spells CASSLYRLPNEQFF. The CDR3 DNA is TGTGCCAGCAGCTTATATAGACTCCCCAATGAGCAGTTCTTC.

This chain links TRBV6-5 with TRBJ1-2; D ambiguous. Germline V gene sequence: CDR1 MNHEY, CDR2 SVGAGI. V shed 6 bases and J shed 5 bases, with 13 bases lying between them. CDR3 length equals 13 residues. For the CDR3, the DNA is TGTGCCAGCAGAGACACTGTCGCTTATGGCTACACCTTC. This codes for CASRDTVAYGYTF.

There are a few counts of this clone. J is TRBJ2-2 and V is TRBV5-1; 9 bases are a match to TRBD1. CDR1 SGHRS and CDR2 YFSETQ come from the germline V gene. V dropped 2 bases and J dropped 10; count of bases not matched to a gene: 3. The CDR3 runs 13 residues. The DNA for the CDR3 is TGCGCCAGCAGCTTACAGGGGGCGGAGGAGCTGTTTTTT. Its protein is CASSLQGAEELFF.

The CDR3 sequence is CASSLRAVTGGSGYTF. The CDR3 bases are TGTGCCAGCAGTTTACGAGCTGTGACAGGGGGCTCTGGCTACACCTTC. The gene calls are TRBV27 and TRBJ1-2; 10 nucleotides align to TRBD1. Germline V gene data show CDR1 as MNHEY and CDR2 as SMNVEV (reference sequence). This CDR3 has 16 amino acids. V lost 2 bases and J lost 7; bases outside the gene matches: 10.

The chain has TRBV7-2 and TRBJ1-5; D is possibly TRBD1 (5 bases). Germline CDR1 is SGHTA and CDR2 is FQGNSA. The CDR3 spans 18 residues. V dropped 5 bases and J dropped 5 bases, with 25 bases sitting between them. The CDR3 DNA reads TGTGCCAGCAGCCCTACCCCCAGGGCCAGCATTGGCGATCAGCCCCAGCATTTT. Translation: CASSPTPRASIGDQPQHF. Supplemented by reference TRBV7-2 and TRBJ1-5, the full variable domain reads GAGVSQSPSNKVTEKGKDVELRCDPISGHTALYWYRQSLGQGLEFLIYFQGNSAPDKSGLPSDRFSAERTGGSVSTLTIQRTQQEDSAVYLCASSPTPRASIGDQPQHFGDGTRLSIL.

In this sample, this clone turned up a few times. J is TRBJ1-3 and V is TRBV5-6; D is uncertain. V lost 2 bases and J lost 1, with 16 bases in between. In germline, CDR1 is SGHDT, CDR2 YYEEEE. The CDR3 is made up of 17 amino acids. The DNA for the CDR3 is TGTGCCAGCAGCTTTTGGCGACGGCAACTATCTGGAAACACCATATATTTT. Amino acids: CASSFWRRQLSGNTIYF.